The sequence of this T cell receptor beta chain was determined in a study of blood T cell repertoires in COVID-19. Sequencing used immunoSEQ multiplex PCR; TCRdb keeps in-frame clones, though not all of them. The sample includes around 100,000 clones, roughly 80% seen only once; the top ten take approximately 25%. The germline CDR1 and CDR2 sequences are MNHNS and SASEGT. CDR3 size: 17 residues. V shed 1 base and J shed 0 bases, with 15 bases lying between them. Sequences were obtained from peripheral blood. The chain links TRBV6-1 to TRBJ1-2, with D maybe TRBD1 (5 bases). The source of this sequence is a human donor in a cohort sampled during active COVID-19. The CDR3 DNA reads as TGTGCCAGCAGTGAAGGGGGAGGGAGGGGAGCTAACTATGGCTACACCTTC. This translates into CASSEGGGRGANYGYTF.